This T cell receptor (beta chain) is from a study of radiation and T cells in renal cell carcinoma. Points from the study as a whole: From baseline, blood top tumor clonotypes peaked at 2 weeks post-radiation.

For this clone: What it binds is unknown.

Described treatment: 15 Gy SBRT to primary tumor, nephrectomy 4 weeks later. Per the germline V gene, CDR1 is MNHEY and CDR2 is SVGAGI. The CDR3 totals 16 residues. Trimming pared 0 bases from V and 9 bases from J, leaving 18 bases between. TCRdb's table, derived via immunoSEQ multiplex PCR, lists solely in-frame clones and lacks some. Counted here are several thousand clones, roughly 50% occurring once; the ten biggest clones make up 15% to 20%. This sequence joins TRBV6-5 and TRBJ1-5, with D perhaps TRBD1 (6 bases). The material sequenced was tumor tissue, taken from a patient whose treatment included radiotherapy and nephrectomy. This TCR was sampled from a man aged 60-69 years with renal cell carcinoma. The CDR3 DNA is TGTGCCAGCAGTTACTCGTCCGGGGGCCAGGGTTGGCCCCAGCATTTT. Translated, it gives CASSYSSGGQGWPQHF.